The rows below give T cell receptor beta chains drawn from one sample of a study of T-cell memory formation after mild COVID-19. TCRdb recomputed calls from the 5' RACE reads with MiXCR, one row per CDR3 protein. There are about 430,000 distinct CDR3 sequences in the sample; approximately 24% occur only once, and around 8.1% lies in the top ten. Sequenced input: PBMCs or a T cell subset sorted from them (not recorded which). The source of these receptors is an adult woman who had mild COVID-19 (a few samples of this study predate the infection). Cell type and time point are not known. Each CDR3 is given without its conserved first and last residue. D genes are given only for firm matches.

v_gene	j_gene	d_gene	CDR3aa
TRBV7-8	TRBJ2-3	-	ASSLAQGKGSTDTQY
TRBV5-1	TRBJ2-1	TRBD2	ASSFSPGLLAGAPGNEQF
TRBV15	TRBJ2-7	TRBD2	ATSRGGTSGNYEQY
TRBV7-9	TRBJ2-3	-	ASSRGVRPDTQY
TRBV2	TRBJ1-5	TRBD1	ASHKLQGNQPQH
TRBV5-1	TRBJ2-7	-	ASSLRGPSYEQY
TRBV9	TRBJ2-4	-	ASSVGSGLAKNIQY
TRBV20-1	TRBJ1-1	-	SARDKSGGWMNTEAF
TRBV6-6	TRBJ2-1	-	ASSYGQSSYNEQF
TRBV9	TRBJ1-3	-	ASSVEGYPGYAGNTIY
TRBV7-6	TRBJ2-3	-	ASSWGDTAGSTSTDTQY
TRBV14	TRBJ2-7	-	ASSDVPRDAYEQY
TRBV7-9	TRBJ2-3	-	ASSFLDTDTQY
TRBV19	TRBJ2-1	TRBD1	ASSPGTGDSKF
TRBV4-3	TRBJ1-1	-	ASSHRGWTEAF
TRBV25-1	TRBJ2-1	TRBD2	ASSVGLAGSNEQF